These 8 T cell receptor beta chains share one sample of origin, sequenced in a study of neurological immune-mediated disorders. TCRdb fed the 5' RACE reads into MiXCR, producing one record per CDR3 protein. This sample yields tens of thousands of distinct CDR3 sequences, of which approximately 5.4% are seen a single time; roughly 2% belongs to the top ten. The material sequenced was CD4+ T cells from blood. The receptors originated from a woman between 45 and 60 years old in good health.

This clonotype was seen repeatedly, ten times or more. The J gene is TRBJ2-1, the V gene TRBV28; D is perhaps TRBD2 (7 bases). Trimming took 6 bases from V and 6 from J, leaving 18 bases between them. CDR1 is MDHEN, CDR2 SYDVKM, per germline. The CDR3 runs 15 residues. The DNA for the CDR3 is TGTGCCAGCAGACCAGGACTAGTGGGGGCCAATGAGCAGTTCTTC. Translating gives CASRPGLVGANEQFF.

This clonotype occurred many times. This chain connects TRBV7-2 to TRBJ2-4, with D perhaps TRBD1 (5 bases). CDR3 length: 15 amino acids. Trimming removed 3 bases at V and 3 bases at J, with 12 bases between. Per germline, CDR1 SGHTA and CDR2 FQGNSA. CDR3 coding DNA: TGTGCCAGCAGCTTTGGGGCGGACGGCAAAAACATTCAGTACTTC. Residues: CASSFGADGKNIQYF.

This clonotype came up many times. The DNA of the CDR3 is TGTGCCATCAGGGACCCACAGGGCGAGAACACTGAAGCTTTCTTT. Translated: CAIRDPQGENTEAFF. V gene TRBV10-3 combines with J gene TRBJ1-1; tentatively, D is TRBD1 (6 bases). Germline CDR1 and CDR2: ENHRY and SYGVKD. The CDR3 runs to 15 residues. Trimming left V 6 bases short and J 1 base short, with 15 bases between.

This clonotype was recorded at least ten times. This chain connects TRBV28 to TRBJ2-3; 7 bases align to TRBD2. CDR3 size: 13 residues. Trimming at V came to 6 bases and at J to 5 bases, leaving 5 bases not matched to a gene. Germline V gene data show CDR1 as MDHEN and CDR2 as SYDVKM. The CDR3 is CASRSGMGDTQYF. As DNA, the CDR3 is TGTGCCAGCAGGAGCGGGATGGGAGATACGCAGTATTTT.

This clonotype came up many times. The gene calls are TRBV5-4 and TRBJ2-5; TRBD1 or TRBD2 may be the D gene (6 bases each). Looked up from germline, CDR1 is SGHNT and CDR2 is YYREEE (reference sequence). The V gene lost 4 bases and the J gene lost 2 bases, with 12 bases spanning the gap. The CDR3 contains 14 residues. The CDR3 coding sequence is TGTGCCAGCAGCGACCGGGGGCGACAAGAGACCCAGTACTTC. It specifies CASSDRGRQETQYF.

This clonotype was picked up many times. This chain connects TRBV11-2 to TRBJ1-1; D is possibly TRBD1 (6 bases). The V end was cut by 0 bases, the J end by 6 bases, with 14 bases between. The CDR3 has 15 residues. CDR1 SGHAT and CDR2 FQNNGV come from the germline V gene. CDR3 protein: CASSLEGTGWAEAFF. The CDR3 DNA reads TGTGCCAGCAGCTTAGAAGGAACAGGGTGGGCTGAAGCTTTCTTT.

Many counts were recorded for this clonotype. V usage is TRBV12-3 or TRBV12-4 and J usage is TRBJ2-3; D gene uncertain. CDR3 size: 11 residues. The V end was cut by 3 bases, the J end by 3 bases, with 1 base between. This chain's CDR3 is CASSFTDTQYF. The CDR3 nucleotides read TGTGCCAGCAGTTTTACAGATACGCAGTATTTT.

This clonotype was counted at least ten times. The CDR3 loop is CASSPLTPANTGELFF. The CDR3 nucleotides are TGTGCCAGCAGCCCGCTGACCCCAGCTAACACCGGGGAGCTGTTTTTT. The chain combines TRBV5-5 with TRBJ2-2; D unclear. This CDR3 region has 16 residues. Trimming removed 4 bases at V and 2 bases at J, with 15 bases between. Germline values: CDR1 SGHKS, CDR2 YYEKEE (reference sequence).